This record concerns one T cell receptor beta chain sequence. The antigen is unknown. Treatment denoted: over 15 received Ad26.COV2.S at low or high dose, single or two shots; several received placebo; per-sample allocation not given. Sampling was done on day 63 after the first vaccine or placebo injection. Germline lookup yields CDR1 DFQATT and CDR2 SNEGSKA (reference sequence). The CDR3 loop spans 11 amino acids. J was trimmed by 7 bases and V by 4 bases; bases with no gene match: 4. This sample stems from a study of Ad26.COV2.S vaccination and SARS-CoV-2 variants. TCRdb's table, derived via immunoSEQ multiplex PCR, lists solely in-frame clones and lacks some. The top ten hold approximately 3.5% of the sample, which has just over 350,000 clones, roughly 84% seen once. Study-wide results and caveats: The placebo group had lower spike-specific TCR breadth than the vaccine recipients did. Placebo recipients and vaccine recipients were similar in non-spike TCR breadth. Possibly, TCR breadth and depth analyses underestimated total T cell responses.

The input for sequencing was peripheral blood, taken in a trial of Ad26.COV2.S vaccine versus placebo. The rearrangement joins TRBV20-1 to TRBJ2-7; 7 bases match TRBD1. This receptor was identified in a person aged 18-60 years who received the Ad26.COV2.S COVID-19 vaccine or a placebo. CDR3 protein: CSAIQGYEQYF. The DNA for the CDR3 is TGCAGTGCTATACAGGGGTATGAGCAGTACTTC.